A single sample is the source of the 13 T cell receptor beta chains below, sequenced in a study of control samples from healthy donors and cancer patients. TCRdb's table, derived via immunoSEQ multiplex PCR, lists solely in-frame clones and lacks some. The top ten hold around 9.4% of the sample, which has under 150,000 clones, about nine tenths seen once. The specimen was blood. The receptors were sampled from a man aged 35-49 years in good health.

This chain connects TRBV19 to TRBJ1-3; D might be TRBD1 (6 bases). The CDR3 sequence is 16 residues long. CDR1 is LNHDA and CDR2 is SQIVND in the germline V gene (reference sequence). V lost 4 bases and J lost 4, with 17 bases in between. CDR3 in DNA: TGTGCCAGTAGTAGGGGTCGGGGGCTACAAGGAAACACCATATATTTT. Its translation: CASSRGRGLQGNTIYF.

This chain joins TRBV12-3 or TRBV12-4 and TRBJ1-4; D unclear. V was pared by 6 bases and J by 8 bases, with 13 bases between. The CDR3 has 13 residues. For the CDR3, the DNA is TGTGCCAGCAGCTTACGACGGAGCGAAAAACTGTTTTTT. It codes for CASSLRRSEKLFF.

This clone was picked up a small number of times. The V gene is TRBV30, the J gene TRBJ1-6; TRBD1 might be the D (5 bases). The germline V gene has CDR1 GTSNPN and CDR2 SVGIG (reference sequence). The germline V and J ends were trimmed by 0 bases and 4 bases, with 16 bases remaining between them. The CDR3 totals 17 residues. The CDR3 coding sequence is TGTGCCTGGAGTGTGTCGAGAGGAGGGGCGTATAATTCACCCCTCCACTTT. It encodes CAWSVSRGGAYNSPLHF.

This clone was observed once. V gene TRBV4-1 combines with J gene TRBJ1-2; TRBD1 aligns across 8 bases. Germline V gene sequence: CDR1 MGHRA, CDR2 YSYEKL. The ends lost 1 base at V and 3 bases at J; junction bases unmatched: 7. This CDR3 spans 16 amino acids. CDR3 protein: CASSQGQGARDYGYTF. The CDR3 DNA sequence: TGCGCCAGCAGCCAAGGGCAGGGGGCGCGGGACTATGGCTACACCTTC.

V and J are TRBV4-3 and TRBJ2-2; D call uncertain. CDR1 and CDR2 (germline): LGHNA, YSLEER. Trimming shortened V by 0 bases and J by 5 bases, and 4 bases separated the two germline ends. CDR3 size: 13 residues. The CDR3, as DNA: TGCGCCAGCAGCCAAGAGGTTACCGGGGAGCTGTTTTTT. It codes for CASSQEVTGELFF.

The genes are TRBV25-1 and TRBJ2-2; D is uncertain. CDR3 size: 15 residues. Trimming left V 3 bases short and J 4 bases short, with 12 bases between. Per germline, CDR1 MGHDK and CDR2 SYGVNS. The CDR3 bases are TGTGCCAGCAGTGATCCAAGAAGTCTCACCGGGGAGCTGTTTTTT. Encoded protein: CASSDPRSLTGELFF.

The CDR3 protein is CASSSWTDRNTIYF. The CDR3 DNA reads as TGTGCCAGCAGCTCTTGGACGGATAGAAACACCATATATTTT. V and J are TRBV7-9 and TRBJ1-3; D not resolved. The CDR3 sequence is 14 residues long. The V gene's germline CDR1 is SEHNR and CDR2 FQNEAQ (reference sequence). The ends were cut back, 4 bases at V and 5 bases at J, with 12 bases in the middle.

The rearrangement links TRBV19 to TRBJ2-7, with a possible D match to TRBD1 (5 bases). Germline V gene sequence: CDR1 LNHDA, CDR2 SQIVND (reference sequence). The V and J ends lost 1 base and 0 bases respectively, with 16 bases between them. The CDR3 runs to 17 residues. The CDR3 sequence: CASSIVSGRENSYEQYF. The CDR3 DNA follows: TGTGCCAGTAGTATAGTTTCTGGCAGGGAAAACTCCTACGAGCAGTACTTC.

This clone was counted once. The chain links TRBV15 to TRBJ1-1; weak D call: TRBD1 (5 bases). V shed 5 bases and J shed 5 bases, with 9 bases lying between them. Germline CDR1 reads LNHNV; CDR2 reads YYDKDF (reference sequence). The CDR3 is made up of 12 amino acids. CDR3 DNA sequence: TGTGCCACCAGCGGGGGAGAGACTGAAGCTTTCTTT. This codes for CATSGGETEAFF.

This chain uses TRBV7-2 with TRBJ1-2; the D gene is possibly TRBD1 (5 bases). The CDR3 sequence is 16 residues long. The V gene's germline CDR1 is SGHTA and CDR2 FQGNSA. V lost 1 base, J lost 6 bases, and 18 bases lay in between. CDR3 DNA sequence: TGTGCCAGCAGCTTAGGGATTGGGGCATCCGAGGATGGCTACACCTTC. Protein sequence: CASSLGIGASEDGYTF.

The chain employs TRBV6-6 and TRBJ1-1, with TRBD1 identical over 8 bases. In germline, CDR1 is MNHNY, CDR2 SVGAGI (reference sequence). Trimming at V came to 6 bases and at J to 1 base, leaving 7 bases not matched to a gene. This CDR3 spans 15 amino acids. The CDR3 loop is CASSLQGTGNTEAFF. CDR3 DNA sequence: TGTGCCAGCAGCTTACAAGGGACAGGGAACACTGAAGCTTTCTTT.

V is TRBV30 and J is TRBJ1-2, with D perhaps matching TRBD1 (5 bases). The CDR3 runs 14 residues. In germline, CDR1 is GTSNPN, CDR2 SVGIG (reference sequence). The V gene lost 0 bases and the J gene lost 4 bases, with 12 bases spanning the gap. The CDR3 reads CAWSVSGGPYGYTF. The CDR3 DNA reads as TGTGCCTGGAGTGTTTCTGGGGGACCCTATGGCTACACCTTC.

This clone has just one count. The chain links TRBV5-1 to TRBJ2-3; D is undetermined. The V gene lost 4 bases and the J gene lost 0 bases, with 12 bases spanning the gap. The CDR3 covers 15 residues. CDR1 is SGHRS, CDR2 YFSETQ, per germline. The CDR3 sequence is CASSTYSRSTDTQYF. CDR3 nucleotide sequence: TGCGCCAGCAGCACCTACTCAAGAAGCACAGATACGCAGTATTTT.